This T cell receptor (beta chain) is drawn from a study of radiation and T cells in renal cell carcinoma. The overall study: Nephrectomy followed 15 Gy stereotactic body radiation by 4 weeks. General study results and limits: Top tumor clonotypes rose in blood 2 weeks post-radiation, then contracted.

Remarks on this clone: Its target is unknown.

Germline V gives CDR1 MNHEY, CDR2 SMNVEV (reference sequence). Losses at the gene ends were 7 bases for V and 0 bases for J; bases not matched to a gene: 8. The CDR3 spans 15 residues. Measured with immunoSEQ multiplex PCR; TCRdb has only the in-frame clones, and not every one. The sample has roughly 100,000 clones, 70% to 90% seen once; the top ten hold approximately 7.9%. Time point denoted: baseline pretreatment blood. Documented treatment: 15 Gy SBRT to primary tumor, nephrectomy 4 weeks later. Blood was sampled at baseline, 2 weeks and 4 weeks after SBRT. The TCR comes from a man in his forties or fifties with renal cell carcinoma. Material: blood, obtained from a patient whose treatment included radiotherapy and nephrectomy. The J gene is TRBJ2-7, the V gene TRBV27, with TRBD1 identical over 8 bases. In DNA, the CDR3 is TGTGCCAGCATCCCGAGGACAGGGAGCTCCTACGAGCAGTACTTC. This gives the protein CASIPRTGSSYEQYF.